This T cell receptor (beta chain) was recovered during a study of T cell clones after liver transplantation. The overall study: Timepoints were pre-transplant, pre-withdrawal, and after withdrawal was completed or failed.

Data came from immunoSEQ multiplex PCR; TCRdb stores just in-frame clones and leaves some out. Found here are approximately 18,000 clones, more than 80% of them singletons; the top ten hold 10% to 15%. Trimming took 2 bases from V and 7 from J, leaving 12 bases between them. CDR3 length equals 13 residues. Looked up from germline, CDR1 is MNHEY and CDR2 is SVGAGI. The sequenced sample was CD8+ T cells from blood, obtained approximately 3.5 years after liver transplant. V and J are TRBV6-5 and TRBJ2-7; unclear D gene. The clonotype comes from a human patient who received a liver transplant. Certain T cells may be donor cells from the graft. Written as DNA, the CDR3 is TGTGCCAGCAGTTACGCAGACCGGTTGGAGCAGTACTTC. This sequence encodes CASSYADRLEQYF.